This TCR beta chain was recovered during a study of blood T cell dynamics during melanoma immunotherapy. Across the study: First-line therapy was either pembrolizumab or nivolumab with ipilimumab for metastatic melanoma.

A fixed DNA input of about 0.35 ug was used per bulk PBMC sample. TCRdb's table, derived via immunoSEQ multiplex PCR, lists solely in-frame clones and lacks some. This table holds fewer than 25,000 clones, just under 90% found once. Trimming took 4 bases from V and 2 from J; bases not matched to a gene: 7. In germline, CDR1 is LNHDA, CDR2 SQIVND (reference sequence). The length of the CDR3 is 18 residues. The time point: pre-treatment baseline. Prior systemic cancer therapy, immunosuppressant use and other active malignancies excluded patients. The V call is TRBV19, the J call TRBJ2-5; 16 nucleotides line up with TRBD2. Sample: blood, taken from a patient treated with checkpoint blockade. This TCR was sampled from a human donor with melanoma. The CDR3 loop is CASSTGLAGGTSQETQYF. CDR3 nucleotide sequence: TGTGCCAGTAGTACGGGACTAGCGGGGGGGACGTCACAAGAGACCCAGTACTTC.